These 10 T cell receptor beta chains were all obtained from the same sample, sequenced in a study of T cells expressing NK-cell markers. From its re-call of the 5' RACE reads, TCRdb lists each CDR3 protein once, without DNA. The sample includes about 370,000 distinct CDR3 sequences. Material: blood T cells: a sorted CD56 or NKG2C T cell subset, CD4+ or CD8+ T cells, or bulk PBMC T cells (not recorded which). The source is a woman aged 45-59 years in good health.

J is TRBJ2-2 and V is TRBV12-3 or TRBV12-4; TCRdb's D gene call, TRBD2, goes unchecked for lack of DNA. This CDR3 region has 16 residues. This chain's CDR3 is CASTLRGTPFGGELFF.

CDR3 loop: CATSDREVLNEQFF. The chain joins TRBV24-1 to TRBJ2-1. Germline V gene lookup returns CDR1 KGHDR and CDR2 SFDVKD. CDR3 length equals 14 residues.

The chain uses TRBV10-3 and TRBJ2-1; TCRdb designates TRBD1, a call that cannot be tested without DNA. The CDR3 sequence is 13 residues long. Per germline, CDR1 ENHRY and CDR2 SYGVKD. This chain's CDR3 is CAISQEVGDEQFF.

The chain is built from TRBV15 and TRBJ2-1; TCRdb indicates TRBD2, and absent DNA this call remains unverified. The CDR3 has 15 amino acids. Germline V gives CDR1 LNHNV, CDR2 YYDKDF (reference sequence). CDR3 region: CATSRAAGEHNEQFF. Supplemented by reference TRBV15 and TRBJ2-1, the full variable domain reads DAMVIQNPRYQVTQFGKPVTLSCSQTLNHNVMYWYQQKSSQAPKLLFHYYDKDFNNEADTPDNFQSRRPNTSFCFLDIRSPGLGDTAMYLCATSRAAGEHNEQFFGPGTRLTVL.

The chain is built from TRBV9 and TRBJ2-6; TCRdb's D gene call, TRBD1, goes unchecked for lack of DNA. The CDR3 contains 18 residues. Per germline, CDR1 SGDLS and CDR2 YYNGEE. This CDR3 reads CASSPVGQGAIGANVLTF. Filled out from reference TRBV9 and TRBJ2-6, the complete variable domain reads DSGVTQTPKHLITATGQRVTLRCSPRSGDLSVYWYQQSLDQGLQFLIQYYNGEERAKGNILERFSAQQFPDLHSELNLSSLELGDSALYFCASSPVGQGAIGANVLTFGAGSRLTVL.

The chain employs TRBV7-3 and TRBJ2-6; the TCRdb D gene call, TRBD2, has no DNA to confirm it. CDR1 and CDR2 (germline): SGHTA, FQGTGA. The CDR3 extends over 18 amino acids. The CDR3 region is CASSLRGSGRAGANVLTF.

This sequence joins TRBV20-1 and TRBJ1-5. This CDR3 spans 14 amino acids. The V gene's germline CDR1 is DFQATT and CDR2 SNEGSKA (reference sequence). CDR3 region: CSATSGGTNQPQHF.

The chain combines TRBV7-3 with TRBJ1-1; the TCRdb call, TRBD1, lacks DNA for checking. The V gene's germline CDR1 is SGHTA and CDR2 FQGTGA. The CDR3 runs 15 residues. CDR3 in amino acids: CASSSHGGRDTEAFF. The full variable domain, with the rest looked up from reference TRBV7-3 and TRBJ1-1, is GAGVSQTPSNKVTEKGKYVELRCDPISGHTALYWYRQSLGQGPEFLIYFQGTGAADDSGLPNDRFFAVRPEGSVSTLKIQRTERGDSAVYLCASSSHGGRDTEAFFGQGTRLTVV.

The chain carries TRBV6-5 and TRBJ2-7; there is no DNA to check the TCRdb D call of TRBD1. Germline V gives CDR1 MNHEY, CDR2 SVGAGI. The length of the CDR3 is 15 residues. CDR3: CASSYSETGIRKQYF.

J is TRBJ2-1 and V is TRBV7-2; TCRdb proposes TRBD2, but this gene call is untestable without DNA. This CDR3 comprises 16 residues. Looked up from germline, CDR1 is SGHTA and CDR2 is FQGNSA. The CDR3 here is CASGGARLAGVNEQFF.